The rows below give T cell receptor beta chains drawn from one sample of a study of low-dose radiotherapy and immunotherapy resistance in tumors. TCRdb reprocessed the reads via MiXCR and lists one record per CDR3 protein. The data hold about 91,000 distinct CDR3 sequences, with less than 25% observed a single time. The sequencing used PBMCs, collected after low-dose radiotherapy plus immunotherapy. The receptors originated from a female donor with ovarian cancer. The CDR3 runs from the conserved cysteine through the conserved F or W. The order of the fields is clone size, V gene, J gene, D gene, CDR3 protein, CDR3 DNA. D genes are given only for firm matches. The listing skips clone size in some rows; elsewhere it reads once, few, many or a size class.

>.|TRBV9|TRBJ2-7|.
CVRSQGQGDPYEQYF
TGTGTCCGCAGCCAGGGTCAGGGAGATCCCTACGAGCAGTACTTC
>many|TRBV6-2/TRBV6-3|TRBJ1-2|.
CASSYSTFARGGYTF
TGTGCCAGCAGTTACTCGACGTTCGCGAGGGGTGGCTACACCTTC
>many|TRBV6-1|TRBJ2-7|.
CASSESQGMPPYEQYF
TGTGCCAGCAGTGAATCCCAGGGCATGCCTCCCTACGAGCAGTACTTC
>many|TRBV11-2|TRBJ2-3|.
CASSKQAGGDTQYF
TGTGCCAGCAGTAAGCAGGCCGGTGGGGATACGCAGTATTTT
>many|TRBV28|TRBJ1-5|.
CASSLRGYNQPQHF
TGTGCCAGCAGTTTAAGAGGATACAATCAGCCCCAGCATTTT
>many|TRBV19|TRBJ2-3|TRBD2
CATKSGVTSTDTQYF
TGTGCCACAAAAAGCGGGGTTACTAGCACAGATACGCAGTATTTT
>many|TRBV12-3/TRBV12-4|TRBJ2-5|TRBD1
CASRRQGQETQYF
TGTGCCAGCAGGCGACAGGGCCAAGAGACCCAGTACTTC
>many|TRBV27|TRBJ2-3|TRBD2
CASSLGGLGTDTQYF
TGTGCCAGCAGTTTAGGGGGACTAGGCACAGATACGCAGTATTTT
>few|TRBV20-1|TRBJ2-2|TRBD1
CSARDGDRVGTGELFF
TGCAGTGCTAGAGACGGGGACAGGGTTGGCACCGGGGAGCTGTTTTTT
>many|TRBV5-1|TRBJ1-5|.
CASSLGGAVNQPQHF
TGCGCCAGCAGCTTGGGGGGCGCGGTCAATCAGCCCCAGCATTTT
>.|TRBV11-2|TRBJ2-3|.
CASSLPRTANTQYF
TGTGCCAGCAGCTTGCCGAGGACCGCTAATACGCAGTATTTT
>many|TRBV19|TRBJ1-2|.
CASSPRSGTAFVYGYTF
TGTGCCAGTAGTCCAAGATCCGGGACCGCTTTCGTCTATGGCTACACCTTC
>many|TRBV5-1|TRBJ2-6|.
CASRLALGANVLTF
TGCGCCAGCCGGCTGGCCCTGGGGGCCAACGTCCTGACTTTC
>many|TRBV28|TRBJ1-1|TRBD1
CASKSLMTGENTEAFF
TGTGCCAGCAAATCCCTCATGACAGGGGAAAACACTGAAGCTTTCTTT
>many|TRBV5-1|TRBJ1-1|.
CASSLGLQGKTDTEAFF
TGCGCCAGCAGCTTGGGCCTCCAGGGTAAGACTGACACTGAAGCTTTCTTT
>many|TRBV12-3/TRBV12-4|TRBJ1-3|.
CASSLGSSGNTIYF
TGTGCCAGCAGTTTAGGCAGTTCTGGAAACACCATATATTTT
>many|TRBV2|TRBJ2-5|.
CASNQRRETQYF
TGTGCCAGCAACCAGAGACGGGAGACCCAGTACTTC
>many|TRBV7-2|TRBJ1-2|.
CASSADSNYGYTF
TGTGCCAGCAGCGCGGACAGTAACTATGGCTACACCTTC
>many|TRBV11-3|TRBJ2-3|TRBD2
CASSLVAGDRSDTQYF
TGTGCCAGCAGCTTAGTGGCGGGAGATCGATCGGATACGCAGTATTTT
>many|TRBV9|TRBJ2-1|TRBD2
CASSVVGRTSQQFF
TGTGCCAGCAGCGTAGTGGGAAGGACTAGTCAGCAGTTCTTC
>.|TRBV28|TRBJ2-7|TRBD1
CARDPRDRVYEQYF
TGTGCCAGAGATCCCCGGGACAGGGTCTACGAGCAGTACTTC
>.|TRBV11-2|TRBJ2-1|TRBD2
CASSLGSSGRGHSYNEQFF
TGTGCCAGCAGCTTAGGTTCTAGCGGGAGGGGACACTCCTACAATGAGCAGTTCTTC
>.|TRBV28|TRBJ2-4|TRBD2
CASSWRRGLAVAKGAKNIQYF
TGTGCCAGCAGTTGGCGCCGGGGACTAGCGGTTGCTAAGGGAGCCAAAAACATTCAGTACTTC
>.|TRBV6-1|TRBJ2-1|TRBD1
CTSSLGTGAYNEQFF
TGTACCAGCAGCTTAGGGACAGGGGCTTACAATGAGCAGTTCTTC
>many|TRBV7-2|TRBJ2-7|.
CASSSSPRNEQYF
TGTGCCAGCAGCTCATCCCCTAGGAACGAGCAGTACTTC